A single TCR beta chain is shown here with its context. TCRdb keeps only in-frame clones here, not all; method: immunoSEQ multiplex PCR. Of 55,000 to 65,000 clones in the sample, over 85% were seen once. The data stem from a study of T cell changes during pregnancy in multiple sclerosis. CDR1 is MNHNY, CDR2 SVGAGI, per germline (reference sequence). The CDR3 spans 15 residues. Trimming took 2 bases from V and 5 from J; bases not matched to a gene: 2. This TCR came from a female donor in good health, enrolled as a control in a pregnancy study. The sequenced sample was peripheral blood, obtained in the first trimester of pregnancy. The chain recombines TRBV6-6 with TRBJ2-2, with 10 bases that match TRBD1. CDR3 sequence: CASSYPGQGTGELFF. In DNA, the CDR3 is TGTGCCAGCAGTTACCCGGGACAGGGGACCGGGGAGCTGTTTTTT.